This T cell receptor beta chain was captured by sequencing in a study of blood T cell repertoires in COVID-19. For the study at large: COVID-19 samples from acute and convalescent phases originated in the United States, Italy and Spain. The analysed material was cDNA or gDNA that came from T cells, B-cell-depleted T cells, or PBMCs.

Original handling: Amplification with reference gene primers provided the estimates of nucleated cell counts. Profiling relied on immunoSEQ multiplex PCR, and the TCRdb table lists in-frame clones only, not all of them. That table supplies the V and J calls and clone size; D and trimming were determined from the DNA. Among 70,000 to 95,000 clones, almost 90% were seen once, and the ten largest hold roughly 5%. This clone was found a few times. With 0 bases removed from V and 8 bases from J, the gap between germline ends came to 11 bases. The germline V gene encodes CDR1 MNHNS and CDR2 SASEGT. The CDR3 is made up of 14 amino acids.

This sequence originates from a woman of 80 years or more with acute or convalescent COVID-19. The rearrangement uses TRBV6-1 and TRBJ1-3, with D perhaps TRBD1 (6 bases). The sequencing sample was made of peripheral blood. The CDR3: CASSEARQGYTIYF. As DNA, the CDR3 is TGTGCCAGCAGTGAAGCGCGGCAGGGGTACACCATATATTTT.